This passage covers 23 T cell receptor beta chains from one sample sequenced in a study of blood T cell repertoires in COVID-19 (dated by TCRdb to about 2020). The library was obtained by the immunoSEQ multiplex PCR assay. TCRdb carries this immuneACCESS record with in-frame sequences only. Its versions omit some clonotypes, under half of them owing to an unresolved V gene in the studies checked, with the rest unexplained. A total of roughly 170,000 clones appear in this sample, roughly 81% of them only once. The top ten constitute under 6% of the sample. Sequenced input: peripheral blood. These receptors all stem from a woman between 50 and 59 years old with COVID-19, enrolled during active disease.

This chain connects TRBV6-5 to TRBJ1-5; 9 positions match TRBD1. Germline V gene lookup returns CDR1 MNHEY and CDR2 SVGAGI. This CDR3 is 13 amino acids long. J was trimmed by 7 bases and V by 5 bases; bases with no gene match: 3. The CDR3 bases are TGTGCCAGCAGTCGGACAGGGGAACAGCCCCAGCATTTT. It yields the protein CASSRTGEQPQHF.

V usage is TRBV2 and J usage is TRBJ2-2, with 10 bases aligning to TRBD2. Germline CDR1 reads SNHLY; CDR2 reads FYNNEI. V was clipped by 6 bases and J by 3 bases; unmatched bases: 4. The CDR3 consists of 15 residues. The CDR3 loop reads CASSPSGGYTGELFF. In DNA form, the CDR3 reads TGTGCCAGCAGCCCTAGCGGGGGATACACCGGGGAGCTGTTTTTT.

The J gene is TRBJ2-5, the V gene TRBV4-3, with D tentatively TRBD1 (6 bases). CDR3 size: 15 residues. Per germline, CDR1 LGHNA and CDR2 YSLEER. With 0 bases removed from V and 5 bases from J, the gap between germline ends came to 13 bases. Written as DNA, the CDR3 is TGCGCCAGCAGCCAAGATTGGGGGCCTGGGGAGACCCAGTACTTC. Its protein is CASSQDWGPGETQYF.

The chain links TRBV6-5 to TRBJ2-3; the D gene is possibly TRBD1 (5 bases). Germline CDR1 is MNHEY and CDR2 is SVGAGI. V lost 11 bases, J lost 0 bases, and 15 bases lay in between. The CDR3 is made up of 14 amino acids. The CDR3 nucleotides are TGTGCCTCACAGGATCCCCTTAGCACAGATACGCAGTATTTT. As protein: CASQDPLSTDTQYF.

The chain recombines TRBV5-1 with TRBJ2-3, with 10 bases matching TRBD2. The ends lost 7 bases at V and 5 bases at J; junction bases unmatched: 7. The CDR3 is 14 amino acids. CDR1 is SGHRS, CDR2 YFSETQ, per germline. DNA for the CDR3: TGCGCCAGCTCAAGCGGGGGGGCTCGAGATACGCAGTATTTT. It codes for CASSSGGARDTQYF.

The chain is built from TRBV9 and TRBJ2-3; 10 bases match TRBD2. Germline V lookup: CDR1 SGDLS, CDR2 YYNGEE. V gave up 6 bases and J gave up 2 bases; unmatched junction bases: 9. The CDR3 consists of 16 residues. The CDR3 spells CASNTFSGGPTDTQYF. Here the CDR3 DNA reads TGTGCCAGCAACACATTTAGCGGGGGGCCCACAGATACGCAGTATTTT.

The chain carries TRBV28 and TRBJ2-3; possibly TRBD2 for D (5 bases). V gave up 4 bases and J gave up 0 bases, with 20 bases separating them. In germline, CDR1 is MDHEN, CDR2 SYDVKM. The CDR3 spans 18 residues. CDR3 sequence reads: CASSSQWVGAVSTDTQYF. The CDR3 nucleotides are TGTGCCAGCAGTTCTCAGTGGGTAGGAGCGGTTAGCACAGATACGCAGTATTTT.

CDR3 sequence: CASSPTGGRNTEAFF. The CDR3 nucleotides are TGTGCCAGCAGCCCGACAGGGGGTCGGAACACTGAAGCTTTCTTT. This chain joins TRBV5-4 and TRBJ1-1; 9 bases align to TRBD1. Trimming removed 4 bases from V and 1 base from J; junction bases left unmatched: 5. This CDR3 spans 15 amino acids. Germline V lookup: CDR1 SGHNT, CDR2 YYREEE (reference sequence).

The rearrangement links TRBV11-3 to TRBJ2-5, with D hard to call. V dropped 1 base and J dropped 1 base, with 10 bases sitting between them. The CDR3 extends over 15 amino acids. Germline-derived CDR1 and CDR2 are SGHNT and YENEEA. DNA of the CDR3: TGTGCCAGCAGCTTAGCCTTTTCTACCCAAGAGACCCAGTACTTC. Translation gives CASSLAFSTQETQYF.

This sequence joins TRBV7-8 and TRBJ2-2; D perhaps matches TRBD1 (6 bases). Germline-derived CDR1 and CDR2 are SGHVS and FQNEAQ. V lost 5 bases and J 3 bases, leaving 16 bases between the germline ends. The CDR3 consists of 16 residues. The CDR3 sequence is CASSRQAGWDTGELFF. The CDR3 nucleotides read TGTGCCAGCAGCCGACAGGCGGGTTGGGACACCGGGGAGCTGTTTTTT.

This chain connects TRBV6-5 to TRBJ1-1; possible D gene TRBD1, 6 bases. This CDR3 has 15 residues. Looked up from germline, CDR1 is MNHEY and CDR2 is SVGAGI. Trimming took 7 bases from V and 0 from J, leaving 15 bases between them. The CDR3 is CASTGLGGVNTEAFF. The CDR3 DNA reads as TGTGCCAGCACCGGACTAGGGGGGGTGAACACTGAAGCTTTCTTT.

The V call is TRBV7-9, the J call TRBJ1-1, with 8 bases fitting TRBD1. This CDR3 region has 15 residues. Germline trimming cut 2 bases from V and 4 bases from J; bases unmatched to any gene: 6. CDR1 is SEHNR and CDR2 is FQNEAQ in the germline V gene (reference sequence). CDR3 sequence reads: CASSLSGGGVTEAFF. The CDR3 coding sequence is TGTGCCAGCAGCTTATCAGGGGGCGGAGTCACTGAAGCTTTCTTT.

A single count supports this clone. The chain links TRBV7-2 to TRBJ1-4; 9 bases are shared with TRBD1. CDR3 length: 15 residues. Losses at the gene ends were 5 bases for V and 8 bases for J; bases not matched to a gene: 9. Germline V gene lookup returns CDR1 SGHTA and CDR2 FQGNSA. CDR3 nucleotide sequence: TGTGCCAGCAGCCGTCCGGGACAGGGAAAAGAAAAACTGTTTTTT. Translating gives CASSRPGQGKEKLFF.

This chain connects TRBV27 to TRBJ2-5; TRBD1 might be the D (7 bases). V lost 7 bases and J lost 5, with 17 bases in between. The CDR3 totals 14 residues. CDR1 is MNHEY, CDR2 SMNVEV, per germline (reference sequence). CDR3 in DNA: TGTGCCAGCACCTTGACAGGGAGGTCGGAGACCCAGTACTTC. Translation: CASTLTGRSETQYF.

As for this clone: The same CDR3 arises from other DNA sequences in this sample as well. This CDR3 is CASSLGLAGSTDTQYF. In DNA form, the CDR3 reads TGTGCCAGCAGCTTAGGGCTAGCGGGGAGCACAGATACGCAGTATTTT. The rearrangement joins TRBV7-3 to TRBJ2-3, with TRBD2 matching over 9 bases. Trimming took 2 bases from V and 0 from J; bases not matched to a gene: 3. The germline gives CDR1 SGHTA, CDR2 FQGTGA. The CDR3 consists of 16 residues.

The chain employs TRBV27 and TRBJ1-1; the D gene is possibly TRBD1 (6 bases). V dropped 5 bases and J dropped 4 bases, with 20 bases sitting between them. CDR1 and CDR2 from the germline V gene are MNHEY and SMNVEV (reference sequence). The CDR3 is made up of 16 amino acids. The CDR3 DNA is TGTGCCAGCAGTCCACGGCCGGGACAATTTTTCACTGAAGCTTTCTTT. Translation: CASSPRPGQFFTEAFF.

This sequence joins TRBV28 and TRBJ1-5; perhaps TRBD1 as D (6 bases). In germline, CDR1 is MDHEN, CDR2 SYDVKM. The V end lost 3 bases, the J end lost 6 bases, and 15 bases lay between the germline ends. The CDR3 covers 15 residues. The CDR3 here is CASSFSGQGGQPQHF. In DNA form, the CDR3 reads TGTGCCAGCAGTTTTTCAGGCCAAGGGGGTCAGCCCCAGCATTTT.

The CDR3 DNA follows: TGCGCCAGCAGCCAAGGTCTACAGACCTACGAGCAGTACTTC. Residues: CASSQGLQTYEQYF. V gene TRBV4-3 combines with J gene TRBJ2-7; D not certain. Trimming shortened V by 1 base and J by 2 bases, and 9 bases separated the two germline ends. This CDR3 contains 14 residues. Germline V gives CDR1 LGHNA, CDR2 YSLEER.

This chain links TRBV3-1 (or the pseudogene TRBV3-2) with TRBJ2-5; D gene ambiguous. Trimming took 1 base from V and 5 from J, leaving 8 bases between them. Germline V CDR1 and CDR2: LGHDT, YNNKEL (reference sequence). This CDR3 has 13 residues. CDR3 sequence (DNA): TGTGCCAGCAGCCAAGTGCTGCGGGAGACCCAGTACTTC. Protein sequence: CASSQVLRETQYF.

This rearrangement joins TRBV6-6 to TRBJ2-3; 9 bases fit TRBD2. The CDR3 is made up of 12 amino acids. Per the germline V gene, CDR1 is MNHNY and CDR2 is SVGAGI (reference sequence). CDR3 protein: CAGGGATDTQYF. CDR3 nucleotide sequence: TGTGCAGGCGGGGGGGCCACAGATACGCAGTATTTT.

CDR3 amino acids: CASSQAVNYGYTF. In DNA, the CDR3 is TGTGCCAGCAGCCAAGCGGTCAACTATGGCTACACCTTC. The chain couples TRBV14 to TRBJ1-2; D uncertain. V dropped 1 base and J dropped 2 bases, with 5 bases sitting between them. Looked up from germline, CDR1 is SGHDN and CDR2 is FVKESK. The CDR3 sequence is 13 residues long. The variable domain in full, completed from reference TRBV14 and TRBJ1-2, reads EAGVTQFPSHSVIEKGQTVTLRCDPISGHDNLYWYRRVMGKEIKFLLHFVKESKQDESGMPNNRFLAERTGGTYSTLKVQPAELEDSGVYFCASSQAVNYGYTFGSGTRLTVV.

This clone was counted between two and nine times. CDR3 region: CAISTSGRSGEQYF. The CDR3 nucleotides are TGTGCCATCAGTACTAGCGGGCGGTCGGGCGAGCAGTACTTC. This sequence joins TRBV10-3 and TRBJ2-7; 9 positions match TRBD2. Germline V CDR1 and CDR2: ENHRY, SYGVKD. The CDR3 loop spans 14 amino acids. V trimming: 5 bases; J trimming: 6 bases; junction bases outside the gene matches: 8.

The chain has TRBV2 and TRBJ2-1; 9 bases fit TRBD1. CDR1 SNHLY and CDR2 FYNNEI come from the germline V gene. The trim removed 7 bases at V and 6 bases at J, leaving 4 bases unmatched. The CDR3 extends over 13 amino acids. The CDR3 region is CASKQGAGNEQFF. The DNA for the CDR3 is TGTGCCAGCAAACAGGGGGCAGGCAATGAGCAGTTCTTC.